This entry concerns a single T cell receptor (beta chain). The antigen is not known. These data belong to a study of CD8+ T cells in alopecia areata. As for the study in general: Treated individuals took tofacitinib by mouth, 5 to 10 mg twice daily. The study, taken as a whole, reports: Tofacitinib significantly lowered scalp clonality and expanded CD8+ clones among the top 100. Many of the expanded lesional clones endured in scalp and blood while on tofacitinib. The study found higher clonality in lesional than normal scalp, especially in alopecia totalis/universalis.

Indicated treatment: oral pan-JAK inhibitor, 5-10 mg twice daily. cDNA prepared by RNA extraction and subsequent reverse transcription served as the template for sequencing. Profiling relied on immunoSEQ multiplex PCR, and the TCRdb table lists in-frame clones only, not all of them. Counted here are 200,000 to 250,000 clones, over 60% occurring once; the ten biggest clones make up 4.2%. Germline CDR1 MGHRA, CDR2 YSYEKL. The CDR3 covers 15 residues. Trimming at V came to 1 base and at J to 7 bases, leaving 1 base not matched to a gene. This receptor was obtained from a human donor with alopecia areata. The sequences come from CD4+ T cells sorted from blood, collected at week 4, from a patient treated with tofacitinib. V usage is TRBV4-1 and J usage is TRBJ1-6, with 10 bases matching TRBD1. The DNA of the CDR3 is TGCGCCAGCAGCCAAGCGGGACAGGGGAATTCACCCCTCCACTTT. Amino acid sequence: CASSQAGQGNSPLHF.